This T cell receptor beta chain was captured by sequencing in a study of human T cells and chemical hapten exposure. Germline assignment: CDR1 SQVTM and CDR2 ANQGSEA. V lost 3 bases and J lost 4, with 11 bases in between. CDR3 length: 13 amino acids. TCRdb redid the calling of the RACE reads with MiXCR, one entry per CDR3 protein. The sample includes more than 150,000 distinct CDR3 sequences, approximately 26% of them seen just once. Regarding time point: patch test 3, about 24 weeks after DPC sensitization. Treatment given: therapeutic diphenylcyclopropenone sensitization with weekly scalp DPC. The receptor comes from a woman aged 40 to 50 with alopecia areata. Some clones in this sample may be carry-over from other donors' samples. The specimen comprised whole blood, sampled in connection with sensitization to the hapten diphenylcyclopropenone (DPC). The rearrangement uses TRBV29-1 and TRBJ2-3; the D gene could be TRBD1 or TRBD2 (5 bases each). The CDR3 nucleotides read TGCAGCGTTGAGGACCGGGGCCCAGATACGCAGTATTTT. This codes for CSVEDRGPDTQYF.